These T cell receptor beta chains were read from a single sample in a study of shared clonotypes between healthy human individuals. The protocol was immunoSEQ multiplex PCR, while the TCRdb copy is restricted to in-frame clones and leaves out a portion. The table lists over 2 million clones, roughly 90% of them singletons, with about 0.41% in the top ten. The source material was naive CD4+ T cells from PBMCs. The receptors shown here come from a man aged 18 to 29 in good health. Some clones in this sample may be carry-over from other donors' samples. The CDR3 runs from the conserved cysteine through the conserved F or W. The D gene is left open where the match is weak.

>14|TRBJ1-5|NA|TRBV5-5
CASSYTGGNQPQHF
TGTGCCAGCAGCTACACGGGAGGGAATCAGCCCCAGCATTTT
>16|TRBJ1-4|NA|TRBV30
CAWSVIQGGWNEKLFF
TGTGCCTGGAGTGTAATCCAGGGCGGGTGGAATGAAAAACTGTTTTTT
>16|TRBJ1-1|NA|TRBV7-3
CASSLTGRTMNTEAFF
TGTGCCAGCAGCTTAACAGGGAGGACTATGAACACTGAAGCTTTCTTT
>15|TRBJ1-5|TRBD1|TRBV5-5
CASSLGQGNNQPQHF
TGTGCCAGCAGCTTGGGACAGGGTAATAATCAGCCCCAGCATTTT
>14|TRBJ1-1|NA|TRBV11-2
CASSPLIGRAEAFF
TGTGCCAGCAGCCCCCTCATCGGTCGGGCTGAAGCTTTCTTT
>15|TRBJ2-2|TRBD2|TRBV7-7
CASSPIAGAPGELFF
TGTGCCAGCAGCCCTATAGCGGGAGCGCCCGGGGAGCTGTTTTTT
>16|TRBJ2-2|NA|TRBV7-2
CASSPGVIGLTGELFF
TGTGCCAGCAGCCCGGGGGTGATAGGGTTGACCGGGGAGCTGTTTTTT
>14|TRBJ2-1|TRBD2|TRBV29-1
CSVAGLAGYNEQFF
TGCAGCGTTGCTGGACTAGCGGGTTACAATGAGCAGTTCTTC
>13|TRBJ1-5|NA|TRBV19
CASRDRYNQPQHF
TGTGCCAGTAGGGACAGATACAATCAGCCCCAGCATTTT
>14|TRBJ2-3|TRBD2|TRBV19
CASRPQREGDTQYF
TGTGCCAGTAGGCCCCAGCGGGAGGGGGATACGCAGTATTTT
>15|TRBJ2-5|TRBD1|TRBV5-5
CASSLSQDRVETQYF
TGTGCCAGCAGCTTGAGCCAGGACAGGGTGGAGACCCAGTACTTC
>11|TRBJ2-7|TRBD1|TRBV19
CAAGQGYEQYF
TGTGCCGCCGGACAGGGCTACGAGCAGTACTTC
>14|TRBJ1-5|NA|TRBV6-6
CASSYSHRDQPQHF
TGTGCCAGCAGTTACTCGCACAGGGACCAGCCCCAGCATTTT
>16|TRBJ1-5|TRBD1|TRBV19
CASSNSNRGPHQPQHF
TGTGCCAGTAGTAACTCCAACAGGGGCCCCCATCAGCCCCAGCATTTT
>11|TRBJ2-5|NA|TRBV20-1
CSAKYQETQYF
TGCAGTGCTAAGTACCAAGAGACCCAGTACTTC
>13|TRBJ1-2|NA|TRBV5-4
CASSFTGFGGYTF
TGTGCCAGCAGCTTTACAGGGTTTGGTGGCTACACCTTC
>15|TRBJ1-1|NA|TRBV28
CASSGQGRWNTEAFF
TGTGCCAGCAGTGGTCAGGGGCGGTGGAACACTGAAGCTTTCTTT